Listed below are T cell receptor beta chains from one sample, sequenced in a study of T-cell reconstitution after alpha-beta-depleted transplantation in children. In TCRdb, the PCR reads were re-called with MiXCR into one record per CDR3 protein. This sample has 230,000 or so distinct CDR3 sequences, with roughly a tenth found just once. Source: PBMCs from the stem cell graft donor, taken from the stem cell graft. Receptors originate from a human donor who donated a stem cell graft to a child with SCID. Each CDR3 is given with its conserved first and last residue. Each record gives: D gene, clone size, V gene, J gene, CDR3 DNA, CDR3 protein. The D gene is left open where the match is weak. Clone size is not always given. Where it is, it says once, few, many or a class for expanded clones.

>.|many|TRBV6-6|TRBJ1-1
TGTGCCAGCTTAAGGGCCATGAACACTGAAGCTTTCTTT
CASLRAMNTEAFF
>TRBD1|few|TRBV19|TRBJ2-2
TGTGCCAGTGGACACAGGGGCCCTAACACCGGGGAGCTGTTTTTT
CASGHRGPNTGELFF
>TRBD1|many|TRBV7-3|TRBJ1-1
TGTGCCAGCAGCTCGACAGGGCCCGACACTGAAGCTTTCTTT
CASSSTGPDTEAFF
>TRBD1|many|TRBV3-1|TRBJ1-6
TGTGCCAGCAGCCCATGGTTGGGCGGACAGGGCGGTGTGACCCTCCACTTT
CASSPWLGGQGGVTLHF
>TRBD1|many|TRBV29-1|TRBJ2-1
TGCAGCGTTACCCGAGGGACAGGGAGCAACAATGAGCAGTTCTTC
CSVTRGTGSNNEQFF
>.|many|TRBV12-3/TRBV12-4|TRBJ1-6
TGTGCCAGCAGCGGTTTTGTTAGAGGGTCCTATAATTCACCCCTCCACTTT
CASSGFVRGSYNSPLHF
>.|.|TRBV15|TRBJ1-2
TGTGCCACCAGCAGAGATGAGGGTCAGGAGGACTATGGCTACACCTTC
CATSRDEGQEDYGYTF
>TRBD1|many|TRBV5-1|TRBJ1-1
TGCGCCAGCAGCTCGGGGACAGTTTACGTCTCGAACACTGAAGCTTTCTTT
CASSSGTVYVSNTEAFF
>.|many|TRBV5-1|TRBJ1-1
TGCGCCAGCAGCTTGGCCCTCGCGACAGTGAACACTGAAGCTTTCTTT
CASSLALATVNTEAFF
>.|many|TRBV20-1|TRBJ2-7
TGCAGTGCTAGAGCGGGGGTGCCGCCGATCTACGAGCAGTACTTC
CSARAGVPPIYEQYF
>.|many|TRBV5-1|TRBJ1-6
TGCGCCAGCAGCTCAGGAGATCCCAATTCACCCCTCCACTTT
CASSSGDPNSPLHF